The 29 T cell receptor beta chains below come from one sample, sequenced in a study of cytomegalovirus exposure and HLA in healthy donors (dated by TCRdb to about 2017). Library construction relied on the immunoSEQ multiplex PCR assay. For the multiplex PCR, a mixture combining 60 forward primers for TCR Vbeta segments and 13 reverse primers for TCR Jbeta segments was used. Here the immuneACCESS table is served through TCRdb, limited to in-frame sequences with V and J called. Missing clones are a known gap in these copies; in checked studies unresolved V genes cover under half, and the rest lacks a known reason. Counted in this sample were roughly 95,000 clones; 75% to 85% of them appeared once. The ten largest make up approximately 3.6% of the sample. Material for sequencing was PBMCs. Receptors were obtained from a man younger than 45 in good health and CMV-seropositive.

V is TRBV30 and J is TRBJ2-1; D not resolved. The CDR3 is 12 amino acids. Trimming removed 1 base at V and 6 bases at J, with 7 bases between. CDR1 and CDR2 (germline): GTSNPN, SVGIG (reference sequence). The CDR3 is CAWSDRGNEQFF. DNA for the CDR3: TGTGCCTGGAGTGACCGAGGCAATGAGCAGTTCTTC. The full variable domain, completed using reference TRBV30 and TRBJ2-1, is SQTIHQWPATLVQPVGSPLSLECTVEGTSNPNLYWYRQAAGRGLQLLFYSVGIGQISSEVPQNLSASRPQDRQFILSSKKLLLSDSGFYLCAWSDRGNEQFFGPGTRLTVL.

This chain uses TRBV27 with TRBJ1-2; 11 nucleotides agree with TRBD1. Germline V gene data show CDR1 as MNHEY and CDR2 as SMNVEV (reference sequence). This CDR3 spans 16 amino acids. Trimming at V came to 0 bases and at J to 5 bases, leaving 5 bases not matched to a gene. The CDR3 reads CASSLSAGQGAYGYTF. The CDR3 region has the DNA TGTGCCAGCAGTTTATCGGCCGGACAGGGGGCATATGGCTACACCTTC.

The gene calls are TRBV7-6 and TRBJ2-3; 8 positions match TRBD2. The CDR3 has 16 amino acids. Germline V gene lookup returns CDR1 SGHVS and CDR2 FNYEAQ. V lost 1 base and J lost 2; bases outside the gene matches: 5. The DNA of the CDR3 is TGTGCCAGCAGCTTAGGGGCGGGGGGACCCACAGATACGCAGTATTTT. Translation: CASSLGAGGPTDTQYF. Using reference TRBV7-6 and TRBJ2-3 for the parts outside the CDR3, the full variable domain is GAGVSQSPRYKVTKRGQDVALRCDPISGHVSLYWYRQALGQGPEFLTYFNYEAQQDKSGLPNDRFSAERPEGSISTLTIQRTEQRDSAMYRCASSLGAGGPTDTQYFGPGTRLTVL.

CDR3 loop: CASRPRLNTEAFF. DNA for the CDR3: TGTGCCAGCAGACCCAGGTTGAACACTGAAGCTTTCTTT. The gene calls are TRBV27 and TRBJ1-1; D unresolved. The CDR3 extends over 13 amino acids. The V gene's germline CDR1 is MNHEY and CDR2 SMNVEV (reference sequence). V lost 6 bases to trimming and J lost 0 bases, with 8 bases between them.

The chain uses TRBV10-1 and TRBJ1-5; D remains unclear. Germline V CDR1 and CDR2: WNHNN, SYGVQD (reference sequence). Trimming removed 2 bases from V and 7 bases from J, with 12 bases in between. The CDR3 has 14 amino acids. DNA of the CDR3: TGCGCCAGCAGTGAGACGGGAGTTGGGCAGCCCCAGCATTTT. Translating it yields CASSETGVGQPQHF.

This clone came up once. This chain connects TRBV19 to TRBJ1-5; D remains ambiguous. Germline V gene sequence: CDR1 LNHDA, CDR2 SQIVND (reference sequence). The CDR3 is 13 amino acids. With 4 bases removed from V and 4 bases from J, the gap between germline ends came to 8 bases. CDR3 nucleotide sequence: TGTGCCAGTAGTACGACGAGGAATCAGCCCCAGCATTTT. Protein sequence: CASSTTRNQPQHF.

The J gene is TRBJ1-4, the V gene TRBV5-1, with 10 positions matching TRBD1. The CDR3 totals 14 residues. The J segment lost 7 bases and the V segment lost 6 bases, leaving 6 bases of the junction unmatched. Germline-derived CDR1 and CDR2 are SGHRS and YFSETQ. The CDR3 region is CASTTGTGVEKLFF. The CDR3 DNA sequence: TGCGCCAGCACCACCGGGACAGGGGTTGAAAAACTGTTTTTT.

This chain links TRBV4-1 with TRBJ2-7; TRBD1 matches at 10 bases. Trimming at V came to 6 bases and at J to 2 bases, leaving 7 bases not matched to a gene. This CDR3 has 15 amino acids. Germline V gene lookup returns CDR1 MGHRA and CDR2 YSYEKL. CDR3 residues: CASSQRQGAPYEQYF. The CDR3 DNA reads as TGCGCCAGCAGTCAGAGACAGGGGGCCCCCTACGAGCAGTACTTC.

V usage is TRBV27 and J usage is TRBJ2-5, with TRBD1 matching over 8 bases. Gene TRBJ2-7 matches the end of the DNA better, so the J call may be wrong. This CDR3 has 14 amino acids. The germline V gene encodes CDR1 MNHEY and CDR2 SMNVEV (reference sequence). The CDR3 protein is CASSWRTGNTEQYF. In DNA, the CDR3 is TGTGCCAGCAGTTGGAGGACAGGGAATACCGAGCAGTACTTC.

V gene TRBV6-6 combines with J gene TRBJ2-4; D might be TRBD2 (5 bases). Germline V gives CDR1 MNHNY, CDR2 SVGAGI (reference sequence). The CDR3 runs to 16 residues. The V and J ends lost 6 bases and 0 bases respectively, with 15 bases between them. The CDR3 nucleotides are TGTGCCAGCAGGAGGGCCGGAAATCAAGCCAAAAACATTCAGTACTTC. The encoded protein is CASRRAGNQAKNIQYF.

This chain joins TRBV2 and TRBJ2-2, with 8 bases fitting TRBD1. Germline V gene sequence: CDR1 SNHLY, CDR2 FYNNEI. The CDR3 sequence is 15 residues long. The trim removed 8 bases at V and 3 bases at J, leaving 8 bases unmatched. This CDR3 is CASQGARGYTGELFF. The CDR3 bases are TGTGCCAGCCAGGGGGCACGGGGTTACACCGGGGAGCTGTTTTTT.

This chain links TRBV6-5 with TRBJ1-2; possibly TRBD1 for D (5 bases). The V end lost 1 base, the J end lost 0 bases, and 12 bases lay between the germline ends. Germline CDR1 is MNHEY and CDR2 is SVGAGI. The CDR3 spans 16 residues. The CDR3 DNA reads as TGTGCCAGCAGTTACTGGACAAGAAATTCTAACTATGGCTACACCTTC. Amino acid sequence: CASSYWTRNSNYGYTF.

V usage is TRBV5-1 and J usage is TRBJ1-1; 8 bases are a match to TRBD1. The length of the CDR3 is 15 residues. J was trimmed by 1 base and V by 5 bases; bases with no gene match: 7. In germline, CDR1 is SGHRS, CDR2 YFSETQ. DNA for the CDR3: TGCGCCAGCAGTGGGACAGGCGGTAGGAACACTGAAGCTTTCTTT. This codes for CASSGTGGRNTEAFF.

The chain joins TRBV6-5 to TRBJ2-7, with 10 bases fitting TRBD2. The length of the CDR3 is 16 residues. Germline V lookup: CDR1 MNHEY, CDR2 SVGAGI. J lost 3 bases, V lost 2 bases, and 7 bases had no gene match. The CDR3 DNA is TGTGCCAGCAGTTACACCCAACTAGCGGGACTCTACGAGCAGTACTTC. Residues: CASSYTQLAGLYEQYF.

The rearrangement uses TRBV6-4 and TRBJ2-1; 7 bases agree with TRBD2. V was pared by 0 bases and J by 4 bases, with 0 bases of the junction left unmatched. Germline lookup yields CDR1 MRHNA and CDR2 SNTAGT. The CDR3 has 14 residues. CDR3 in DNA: TGTGCCAGCAGTGACTCAGCGGGATACAATGAGCAGTTCTTC. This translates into CASSDSAGYNEQFF.

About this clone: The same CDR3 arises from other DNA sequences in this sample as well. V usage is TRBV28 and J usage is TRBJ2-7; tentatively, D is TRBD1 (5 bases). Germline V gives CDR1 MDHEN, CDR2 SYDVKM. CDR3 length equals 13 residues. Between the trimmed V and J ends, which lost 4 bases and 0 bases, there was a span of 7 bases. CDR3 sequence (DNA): TGTGCCAGCAGTTCCGACAGCTCCTACGAGCAGTACTTC. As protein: CASSSDSSYEQYF.

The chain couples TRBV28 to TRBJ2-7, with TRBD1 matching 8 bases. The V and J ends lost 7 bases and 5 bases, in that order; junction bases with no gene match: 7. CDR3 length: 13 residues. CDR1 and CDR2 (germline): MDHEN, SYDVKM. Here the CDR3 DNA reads TGTGCCAGCAAGAGGACAGGGACCAACGAGCAGTACTTC. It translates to CASKRTGTNEQYF.

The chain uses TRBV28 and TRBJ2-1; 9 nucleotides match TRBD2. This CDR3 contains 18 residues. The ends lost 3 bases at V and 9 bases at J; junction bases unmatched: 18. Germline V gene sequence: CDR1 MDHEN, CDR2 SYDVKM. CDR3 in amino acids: CASSLNFLGGRAGGEQFF. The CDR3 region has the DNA TGTGCCAGCAGTTTGAACTTCCTAGGCGGGAGGGCCGGAGGTGAGCAGTTCTTC.

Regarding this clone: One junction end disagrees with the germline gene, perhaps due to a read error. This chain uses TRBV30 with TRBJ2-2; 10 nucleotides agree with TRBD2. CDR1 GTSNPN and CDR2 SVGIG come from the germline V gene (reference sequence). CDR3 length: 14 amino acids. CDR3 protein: CACSGLAATGELFF. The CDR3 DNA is TGTGCCTGTAGTGGACTAGCGGCTACCGGGGAGCTGTTTTTT.

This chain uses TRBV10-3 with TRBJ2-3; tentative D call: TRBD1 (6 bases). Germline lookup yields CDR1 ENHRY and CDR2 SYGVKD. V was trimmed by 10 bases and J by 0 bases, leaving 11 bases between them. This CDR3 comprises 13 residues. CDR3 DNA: TGTGCCAGTGCAGGGGAGAGCACAGATACGCAGTATTTT. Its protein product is CASAGESTDTQYF.

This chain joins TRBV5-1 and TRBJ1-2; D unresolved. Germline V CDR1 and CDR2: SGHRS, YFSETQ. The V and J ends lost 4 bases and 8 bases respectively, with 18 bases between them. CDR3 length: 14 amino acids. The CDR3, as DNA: TGCGCCAGCAGCCCTGAGGGAAGGGTGGAAGGCTACACCTTC. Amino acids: CASSPEGRVEGYTF.

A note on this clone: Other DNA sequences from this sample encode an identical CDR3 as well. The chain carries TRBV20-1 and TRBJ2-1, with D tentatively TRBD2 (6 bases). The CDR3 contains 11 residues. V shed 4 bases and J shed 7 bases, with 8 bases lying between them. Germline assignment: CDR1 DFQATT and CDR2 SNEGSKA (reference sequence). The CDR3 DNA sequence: TGCAGTGCTACGACTAGTAATGAGCAGTTCTTC. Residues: CSATTSNEQFF.

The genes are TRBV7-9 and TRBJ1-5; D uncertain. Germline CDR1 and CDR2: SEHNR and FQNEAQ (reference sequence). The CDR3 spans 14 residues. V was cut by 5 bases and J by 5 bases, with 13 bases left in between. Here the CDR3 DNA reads TGTGCCAGCAGCCTGGGAGTTCACGATCAGCCCCAGCATTTT. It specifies CASSLGVHDQPQHF.

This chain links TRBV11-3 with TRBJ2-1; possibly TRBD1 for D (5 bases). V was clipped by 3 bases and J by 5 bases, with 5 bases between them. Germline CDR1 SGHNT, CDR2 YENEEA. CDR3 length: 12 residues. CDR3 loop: CASSLTDNEQFF. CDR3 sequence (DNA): TGTGCCAGCAGCTTGACAGACAATGAGCAGTTCTTC.

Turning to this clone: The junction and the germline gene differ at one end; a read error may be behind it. This CDR3 reads CSSSPMTGNTEAFF. DNA of the CDR3: TGTTCCAGCAGCCCCATGACAGGGAACACTGAAGCTTTCTTT. The gene calls are TRBV7-9 and TRBJ1-1; D might be TRBD1 (6 bases). Germline values: CDR1 SEHNR, CDR2 FQNEAQ (reference sequence). The CDR3 consists of 14 residues.

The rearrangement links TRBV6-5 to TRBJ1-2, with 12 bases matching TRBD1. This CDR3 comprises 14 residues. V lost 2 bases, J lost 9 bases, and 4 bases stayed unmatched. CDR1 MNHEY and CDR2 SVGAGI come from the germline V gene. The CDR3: CASSYGTGGFSYTF. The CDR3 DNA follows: TGTGCCAGCAGTTACGGGACAGGGGGCTTCAGCTACACCTTC.

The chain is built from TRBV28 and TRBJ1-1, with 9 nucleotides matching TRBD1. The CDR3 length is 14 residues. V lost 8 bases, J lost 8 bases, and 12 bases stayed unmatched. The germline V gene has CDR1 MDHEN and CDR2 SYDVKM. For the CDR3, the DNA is TGTGCCAGCCTCGTTGGGACAGGGCCTGCCGAAGCTTTCTTT. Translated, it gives CASLVGTGPAEAFF.

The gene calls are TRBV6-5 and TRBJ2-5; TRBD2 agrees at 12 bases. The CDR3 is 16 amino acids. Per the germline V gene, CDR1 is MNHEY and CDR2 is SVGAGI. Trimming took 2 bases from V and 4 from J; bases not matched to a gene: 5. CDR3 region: CASSYGLAGGPETQYF. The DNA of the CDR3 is TGTGCCAGCAGTTACGGGCTAGCGGGAGGGCCAGAGACCCAGTACTTC.

This chain's CDR3 is CASSLLGTGVASYEQYF. The CDR3, as DNA: TGCGCCAGCAGCTTGCTAGGGACAGGGGTTGCCTCCTACGAGCAGTACTTC. The chain carries TRBV5-1 and TRBJ2-5; 10 nucleotides match TRBD1. The J call may be mistaken, given a closer DNA end match to TRBJ2-7. This CDR3 has 17 amino acids. Germline CDR1 is SGHRS and CDR2 is YFSETQ.